This entry features one TCR beta chain sequence. The data belong to a study of OX40 agonist ivuxolimab in advanced cancers. The table came from immunoSEQ multiplex PCR; TCRdb's copy has only in-frame clones and leaves some out. Of 90,000 to 100,000 clones listed, more than 85% are singletons. J was trimmed by 6 bases and V by 3 bases; bases with no gene match: 10. CDR3 size: 15 residues. Germline V gene sequence: CDR1 KGHSH, CDR2 LQKENI. Excluded were patients having autoimmune disease history or systemic immunosuppression. This sequence was found in an adult with an advanced solid tumor such as melanoma, head and neck, liver or kidney cancer. The gene calls are TRBV18 and TRBJ1-1, with 7 bases lining up with TRBD1. Material: CD4+ or CD8+ T cells sorted from blood, obtained in a trial of the OX40 agonist ivuxolimab. CDR3 sequence reads: CASSPRDRASPEAFF. The CDR3 DNA follows: TGTGCCAGCTCACCTCGTGACAGGGCGAGTCCTGAAGCTTTCTTT. The full variable domain, its missing parts supplied by reference TRBV18 and TRBJ1-1, is NAGVMQNPRHLVRRRGQEARLRCSPMKGHSHVYWYRQLPEEGLKFMVYLQKENIIDESGMPKERFSAEFPKEGPSILRIQQVVRGDSAAYFCASSPRDRASPEAFFGQGTRLTVV.